These 27 T cell receptor beta chains share one sample of origin, sequenced in a study of cytomegalovirus exposure and HLA in healthy donors (dated by TCRdb to about 2017). Library method: the immunoSEQ multiplex PCR assay. What TCRdb holds here is the immuneACCESS table cut down to in-frame rearrangements. Part of the clones is not present; checked against another copy, under half of the missing clones reflect an unresolved V gene, and the others are unexplained. The sample profile shows 150,000 to 200,000 clones; approximately 81% of them were found once. Jointly, the top ten make up 15% to 20% of the sample. Sequencing was performed on PBMCs. Receptor source: a man younger than 35 in good health and CMV-seropositive.

The chain joins TRBV5-1 to TRBJ2-3; TRBD2 agrees at 8 bases. The germline V gene encodes CDR1 SGHRS and CDR2 YFSETQ. CDR3 size: 15 residues. V shed 2 bases, J shed 5 bases, and the junction held 7 bases outside the gene matches. The DNA of the CDR3 is TGCGCCAGCAGCTTTTACGGGAGGGCCGGAGATACGCAGTATTTT. This encodes CASSFYGRAGDTQYF.

The J gene is TRBJ2-1, the V gene TRBV2; weak D call: TRBD1 (5 bases). V lost 4 bases and J 7 bases, leaving 11 bases between the germline ends. The CDR3 totals 13 residues. Germline V gene data show CDR1 as SNHLY and CDR2 as FYNNEI. CDR3 in DNA: TGTGCCAGCAGTGCCTTACAGGAAAATGAGCAGTTCTTC. Translating gives CASSALQENEQFF.

This clone appeared a few times. The V gene is TRBV5-1, the J gene TRBJ2-1, with 12 bases that match TRBD2. CDR1 SGHRS and CDR2 YFSETQ come from the germline V gene. The CDR3 is made up of 14 amino acids. V dropped 4 bases and J dropped 6; count of bases not matched to a gene: 2. CDR3 amino acids: CASSLAGGRNEQFF. CDR3 DNA sequence: TGCGCCAGCAGCCTAGCGGGGGGGCGCAATGAGCAGTTCTTC.

The rearrangement joins TRBV30 to TRBJ2-5, with D tentatively TRBD2 (6 bases). Trimming took off 7 bases at V and 4 bases at J, with 19 bases between the two ends. This CDR3 has 14 residues. The germline CDR1 and CDR2 sequences are GTSNPN and SVGIG (reference sequence). Here the CDR3 DNA reads TGTGCCTATCTCCCCGGGGCAGCGGGAGAGACCCAGTACTTC. Translated, it gives CAYLPGAAGETQYF. Full variable domain (rest looked up from reference TRBV30 and TRBJ2-5): SQTIHQWPATLVQPVGSPLSLECTVEGTSNPNLYWYRQAAGRGLQLLFYSVGIGQISSEVPQNLSASRPQDRQFILSSKKLLLSDSGFYLCAYLPGAAGETQYFGPGTRLLVL.

The V gene is TRBV7-3, the J gene TRBJ2-3, with TRBD2 matching over 8 bases. Unmatched junction bases numbered 12, after V lost 4 bases and J lost 6 bases. This CDR3 comprises 16 residues. Germline loops: CDR1 SGHTA, CDR2 FQGTGA. The CDR3 nucleotides are TGTGCCAGCAGCTGGGCACTAGCGGCCCGTCCTGATACGCAGTATTTT. Its translation is CASSWALAARPDTQYF.

The genes are TRBV7-9 and TRBJ2-5; perhaps TRBD2 as D (6 bases). Germline V gene data show CDR1 as SEHNR and CDR2 as FQNEAQ (reference sequence). Trimming removed 3 bases from V and 1 base from J, with 12 bases in between. This CDR3 is 15 amino acids long. CDR3 DNA: TGTGCCAGCAGCTTGACCGGGAGACCCCAAGAGACCCAGTACTTC. It codes for CASSLTGRPQETQYF.

The chain is built from TRBV28 and TRBJ2-1, with TRBD2 identical over 11 bases. This CDR3 has 15 residues. In germline, CDR1 is MDHEN, CDR2 SYDVKM. V dropped 5 bases and J dropped 8; count of bases not matched to a gene: 8. The CDR3 DNA follows: TGTGCCAGCAGTACCCTAGCGGGAGGTTATGATGAGCAGTTCTTC. It yields the protein CASSTLAGGYDEQFF.

J is TRBJ2-7 and V is TRBV11-3; D perhaps matches TRBD1 (5 bases). The CDR3 contains 15 residues. CDR1 and CDR2 from the germline V gene are SGHNT and YENEEA. Trimming shortened V by 6 bases and J by 3 bases, and 18 bases separated the two germline ends. The CDR3 is CASSPGFWSFYEQYF. For the CDR3, the DNA is TGTGCCAGCAGTCCAGGGTTTTGGAGTTTCTACGAGCAGTACTTC.

This chain uses TRBV7-8 with TRBJ2-3; perhaps TRBD2 as D (6 bases). Per the germline V gene, CDR1 is SGHVS and CDR2 is FQNEAQ. The CDR3 has 15 amino acids. V lost 1 base and J lost 3, with 11 bases in between. CDR3 in DNA: TGTGCCAGCAGCTTAGGACGAGGAGGGACAGATACGCAGTATTTT. Translating it yields CASSLGRGGTDTQYF.

A remark on this clone: The same CDR3 is also encoded by other DNA sequences in this sample. The chain uses TRBV6-5 and TRBJ2-7; 12 nucleotides match TRBD2. The CDR3 runs to 14 residues. CDR1 MNHEY and CDR2 SVGAGI come from the germline V gene. V lost 5 bases to trimming and J lost 4 bases; unmatched junction nucleotides: 3. Written as DNA, the CDR3 is TGTGCCAGCAGTCTAGCGGGAGGGCAGTACGAGCAGTACTTC. Translated, it gives CASSLAGGQYEQYF.

The chain joins TRBV11-2 to TRBJ2-5; 8 positions agree with TRBD2. The germline V gene encodes CDR1 SGHAT and CDR2 FQNNGV. The CDR3 is 15 residues long. V was clipped by 5 bases and J by 3 bases; unmatched bases: 8. The CDR3 loop is CASSVSGTREETQYF. The CDR3 DNA reads as TGTGCCAGCAGCGTTAGCGGGACTAGGGAAGAGACCCAGTACTTC.

The rearrangement links TRBV5-1 to TRBJ2-1; tentatively, D is TRBD1 (6 bases). The CDR3 loop spans 11 amino acids. Trimming pared 2 bases from V and 10 bases from J, leaving 7 bases between. Germline values: CDR1 SGHRS, CDR2 YFSETQ. The CDR3 reads CASSLDREQFF. In DNA, the CDR3 is TGCGCCAGCAGCTTAGACAGGGAGCAGTTCTTC.

V gene TRBV11-3 combines with J gene TRBJ2-5; D perhaps matches TRBD1 (5 bases). CDR1 and CDR2 (germline): SGHNT, YENEEA. This CDR3 spans 16 amino acids. V was cut by 2 bases and J by 3 bases, with 16 bases left in between. CDR3 nucleotide sequence: TGTGCCAGCAGCTTAAGGGGTGGGGCAGGGAAAGAGACCCAGTACTTC. Protein: CASSLRGGAGKETQYF.

The gene calls are TRBV7-6 and TRBJ1-5, with D unresolved. Per the germline V gene, CDR1 is SGHVS and CDR2 is FNYEAQ. This CDR3 is built from 13 residues. V lost 1 base and J 6 bases, leaving 7 bases between the germline ends. CDR3: CASSLGSGQPQHF. CDR3 nucleotides: TGTGCCAGCAGCTTAGGATCGGGTCAGCCCCAGCATTTT.

This chain joins TRBV4-1 and TRBJ2-2; maybe TRBD1 (6 bases). The CDR3 length is 14 residues. Trimming pared 3 bases from V and 6 bases from J, leaving 11 bases between. Per the germline V gene, CDR1 is MGHRA and CDR2 is YSYEKL. The CDR3 spells CASSQDSYSGELFF. In nucleotides, the CDR3 is TGCGCCAGCAGCCAGGACAGCTACTCCGGGGAGCTGTTTTTT.

The chain employs TRBV10-3 and TRBJ1-2; a weak D match, TRBD1 (5 bases). Trimming shortened V by 2 bases and J by 2 bases, and 12 bases separated the two germline ends. The germline V gene encodes CDR1 ENHRY and CDR2 SYGVKD. This CDR3 has 15 residues. The CDR3 DNA follows: TGTGCCATCAGTGAGGGGGCAGGACAAAACTATGGCTACACCTTC. Translating gives CAISEGAGQNYGYTF.

V gene TRBV2 combines with J gene TRBJ2-1; D gene unclear. The length of the CDR3 is 14 residues. Germline CDR1 and CDR2: SNHLY and FYNNEI. The CDR3 reads CAGLRLKSYNEQFF. The CDR3 coding sequence is TGTGCAGGCCTCAGGTTAAAGTCCTACAATGAGCAGTTCTTC.

The chain is built from TRBV27 and TRBJ2-3; a weak D match, TRBD2 (5 bases). CDR1 and CDR2 (germline): MNHEY, SMNVEV (reference sequence). The CDR3 totals 14 residues. V lost 2 bases and J 4 bases, leaving 10 bases between the germline ends. Here the CDR3 reads CASSLAGRADTQYF. CDR3 DNA sequence: TGTGCCAGCAGTTTAGCGGGTCGGGCAGATACGCAGTATTTT.

The chain employs TRBV7-8 and TRBJ2-1; 12 positions agree with TRBD2. The CDR3 is 16 residues long. Germline-derived CDR1 and CDR2 are SGHVS and FQNEAQ. V trimming: 4 bases; J trimming: 1 base; junction bases outside the gene matches: 2. CDR3: CASSSSGRGSYNEQFF. The CDR3 bases are TGTGCCAGCAGCTCTAGCGGGAGGGGGTCCTACAATGAGCAGTTCTTC.

The V gene is TRBV5-6, the J gene TRBJ1-3, with no clear D. Germline V gene sequence: CDR1 SGHDT, CDR2 YYEEEE. V was cut by 1 base and J by 0 bases, with 11 bases left in between. This CDR3 spans 16 amino acids. The CDR3 sequence is CASSLFSSFSGNTIYF. For the CDR3, the DNA is TGTGCCAGCAGCTTGTTTAGCAGCTTCTCTGGAAACACCATATATTTT. Supplemented by reference TRBV5-6 and TRBJ1-3, the full variable domain reads DAGVTQSPTHLIKTRGQQVTLRCSPKSGHDTVSWYQQALGQGPQFIFQYYEEEERQRGNFPDRFSGHQFPNYSSELNVNALLLGDSALYLCASSLFSSFSGNTIYFGEGSWLTVV.

The chain couples TRBV18 to TRBJ2-3; D is unresolved. The CDR3 length is 13 residues. The V gene lost 6 bases and the J gene lost 3 bases, with 10 bases spanning the gap. Germline lookup yields CDR1 KGHSH and CDR2 LQKENI. CDR3 amino acids: CASSRPMTDTQYF. The DNA for the CDR3 is TGTGCCAGCTCCCGTCCTATGACAGATACGCAGTATTTT.

The chain couples TRBV6-1 to TRBJ2-7; 9 bases are shared with TRBD2. Trimming cost V 2 bases and J 8 bases; bases outside gene matches: 10. Per the germline V gene, CDR1 is MNHNS and CDR2 is SASEGT. The CDR3 sequence is 15 residues long. CDR3 region: CASSEPFSGGRKQYF. Written as DNA, the CDR3 is TGTGCCAGCAGTGAACCCTTTAGCGGGGGAAGGAAGCAGTACTTC.

This rearrangement joins TRBV14 to TRBJ1-2, with TRBD1 matching over 7 bases. V lost 8 bases and J lost 4; bases outside the gene matches: 4. Per the germline V gene, CDR1 is SGHDN and CDR2 is FVKESK. The CDR3 loop spans 12 amino acids. The CDR3 nucleotides read TGTGCCAGCCTGACAGGGACCTATGGCTACACCTTC. This translates into CASLTGTYGYTF.

This chain joins TRBV9 and TRBJ2-7, with 9 bases fitting TRBD2. The V gene's germline CDR1 is SGDLS and CDR2 YYNGEE. The CDR3 extends over 14 amino acids. Trimming cost V 0 bases and J 3 bases; bases outside gene matches: 1. The CDR3 DNA reads TGTGCCAGCAGCGTAGGTAGCGGGAGCTACGAGCAGTACTTC. As protein: CASSVGSGSYEQYF.

The chain carries TRBV29-1 and TRBJ2-3; 9 nucleotides align to TRBD1. Unmatched junction bases numbered 5, after V lost 0 bases and J lost 4 bases. Germline lookup yields CDR1 SQVTM and CDR2 ANQGSEA. The CDR3 spans 15 residues. The CDR3 protein is CSVEDRTGAPDTQYF. The DNA for the CDR3 is TGCAGCGTTGAAGATCGGACAGGGGCCCCAGATACGCAGTATTTT.

This clone was recorded once. V and J are TRBV10-3 and TRBJ2-3; 10 nucleotides match TRBD2. V was clipped by 3 bases and J by 8 bases; unmatched bases: 8. Germline CDR1 and CDR2: ENHRY and SYGVKD. The CDR3 totals 15 residues. CDR3 coding DNA: TGTGCCATCAGTGACGCAGCGGGGGGGAGGGTTACGCAGTATTTT. Its protein is CAISDAAGGRVTQYF.

V gene TRBV27 combines with J gene TRBJ1-5; 7 bases are a match to TRBD1. Per the germline V gene, CDR1 is MNHEY and CDR2 is SMNVEV (reference sequence). With 2 bases clipped from V and 7 bases from J, the junction kept 5 bases outside the gene matches. The CDR3 runs 14 residues. For the CDR3, the DNA is TGTGCCAGCAGTTTAAAGGGGGCTGGGCAGCCCCAGCATTTT. Translating gives CASSLKGAGQPQHF.